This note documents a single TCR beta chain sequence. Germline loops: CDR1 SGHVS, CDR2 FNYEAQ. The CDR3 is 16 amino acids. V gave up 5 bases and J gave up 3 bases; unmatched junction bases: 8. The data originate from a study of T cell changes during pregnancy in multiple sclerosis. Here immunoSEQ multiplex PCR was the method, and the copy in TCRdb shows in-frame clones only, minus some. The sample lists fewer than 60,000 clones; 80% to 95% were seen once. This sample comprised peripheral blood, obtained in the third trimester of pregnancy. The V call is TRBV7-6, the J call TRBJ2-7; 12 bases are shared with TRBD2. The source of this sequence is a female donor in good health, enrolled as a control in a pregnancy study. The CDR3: CASSRPLAGGGYEQYF. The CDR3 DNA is TGTGCCAGCAGCCGACCACTAGCGGGAGGCGGCTACGAGCAGTACTTC.